These 13 T cell receptor beta chains share one sample of origin, sequenced in a study of cytomegalovirus exposure and HLA in healthy donors. With 60 Vbeta and 13 Jbeta primers, the PCR was carried out. This table comes from immunoSEQ multiplex PCR, and its TCRdb copy is limited to in-frame clones, with some not included. The sample has some 190,000 clones, around nine tenths seen once. The material sequenced was PBMCs. These receptors were taken from a woman aged 18-29 years in good health and CMV-seronegative.

The rearrangement uses TRBV6-5 and TRBJ2-7; a weak D match, TRBD1 (5 bases). The CDR3 is made up of 15 amino acids. The V gene's germline CDR1 is MNHEY and CDR2 SVGAGI. V was shortened by 0 bases and J by 0 bases, with 9 bases between the two germline ends. For the CDR3, the DNA is TGTGCCAGCAGTTACTCAGGGGCAGCCTCCTACGAGCAGTACTTC. Protein sequence: CASSYSGAASYEQYF.

The J gene is TRBJ2-5, the V gene TRBV2; tentatively, D is TRBD2 (5 bases). The CDR3 covers 14 residues. Germline CDR1 SNHLY, CDR2 FYNNEI. V lost 7 bases and J 3 bases, leaving 15 bases between the germline ends. The CDR3 protein is CASTSADGEETQYF. As DNA, the CDR3 is TGTGCCAGCACCTCCGCGGACGGGGAAGAGACCCAGTACTTC.

This clone was seen more than once but under ten times. J is TRBJ2-6 and V is TRBV5-5; a possible D gene is TRBD1 (5 bases). The CDR3 covers 14 residues. The V gene lost 6 bases and the J gene lost 4 bases, with 11 bases spanning the gap. CDR1 and CDR2 from the germline V gene are SGHKS and YYEKEE (reference sequence). The CDR3 coding sequence is TGTGCCAGCATCGGACACGGGGGGGCCAACGTCCTGACTTTC. Its translation is CASIGHGGANVLTF.

The gene calls are TRBV5-1 and TRBJ2-7; 8 bases line up with TRBD2. CDR1 SGHRS and CDR2 YFSETQ come from the germline V gene. V lost 9 bases, J lost 5 bases, and 13 bases stayed unmatched. CDR3 size: 14 residues. CDR3 protein: CATSLGGRRDEQYF. Here the CDR3 DNA reads TGCGCCACCTCCCTAGGCGGGAGGAGAGACGAGCAGTACTTC.

This rearrangement joins TRBV29-1 to TRBJ2-2, with 11 bases lining up with TRBD2. V shed 6 bases, J shed 4 bases, and the junction held 7 bases outside the gene matches. CDR1 and CDR2 from the germline V gene are SQVTM and ANQGSEA. This CDR3 is built from 15 residues. This CDR3 reads CSVLVAGGRTGELFF. CDR3 sequence (DNA): TGCAGCGTCCTAGTAGCGGGGGGGCGCACCGGGGAGCTGTTTTTT.

This clone was observed a single time. V gene TRBV5-1 combines with J gene TRBJ2-2, with unresolved D. The germline V gene has CDR1 SGHRS and CDR2 YFSETQ. CDR3 length: 16 amino acids. V lost 9 bases and J lost 6, with 24 bases in between. The DNA for the CDR3 is TGCGCCACCCGACCTCAAGCGACCCTGTCAGCCGGGGAGCTGTTTTTT. Residues: CATRPQATLSAGELFF.

V and J are TRBV19 and TRBJ1-5; D unclear. V lost 1 base and J lost 4, with 8 bases in between. The CDR3 length is 14 residues. Germline V lookup: CDR1 LNHDA, CDR2 SQIVND (reference sequence). This CDR3 reads CASSIVGRNQPQHF. In nucleotides, the CDR3 is TGTGCCAGTAGTATAGTCGGGAGAAATCAGCCCCAGCATTTT. Filled out from reference TRBV19 and TRBJ1-5, the complete variable domain reads DGGITQSPKYLFRKEGQNVTLSCEQNLNHDAMYWYRQDPGQGLRLIYYSQIVNDFQKGDIAEGYSVSREKKESFPLTVTSAQKNPTAFYLCASSIVGRNQPQHFGDGTRLSIL.

In this sample, this clone turned up once. The rearrangement links TRBV5-4 to TRBJ1-1; maybe TRBD1 (6 bases). Trimming shortened V by 0 bases and J by 5 bases, and 11 bases separated the two germline ends. The CDR3 runs to 14 residues. Germline CDR1 SGHNT, CDR2 YYREEE (reference sequence). The CDR3 nucleotides read TGTGCCAGCAGCTTGGGGGCAGGGGAGACTGAAGCTTTCTTT. Amino acid sequence: CASSLGAGETEAFF.

This rearrangement joins TRBV6-5 to TRBJ2-7; 9 positions agree with TRBD1. CDR3 length: 15 residues. Germline V gene sequence: CDR1 MNHEY, CDR2 SVGAGI. V gave up 2 bases and J gave up 1 base; unmatched junction bases: 3. The CDR3 loop reads CASSYEGTGSYEQYF. CDR3 coding DNA: TGTGCCAGCAGTTACGAAGGGACAGGGTCCTACGAGCAGTACTTC.

The CDR3 DNA reads as TGTGCCAGCAGTTCGGGACAGGGGGCCGGCACTGAAGCTTTCTTT. Its protein is CASSSGQGAGTEAFF. The chain uses TRBV28 and TRBJ1-1; 12 bases are a match to TRBD1. From germline, CDR1 is MDHEN and CDR2 SYDVKM. The ends lost 4 bases at V and 4 bases at J; junction bases unmatched: 4. The CDR3 runs 15 residues. Complete variable domain (other parts from reference TRBV28 and TRBJ1-1): DVKVTQSSRYLVKRTGEKVFLECVQDMDHENMFWYRQDPGLGLRLIYFSYDVKMKEKGDIPEGYSVSREKKERFSLILESASTNQTSMYLCASSSGQGAGTEAFFGQGTRLTVV.

This sequence joins TRBV18 and TRBJ2-5; D possibly corresponds to TRBD2 (5 bases). The end of the DNA aligns better with TRBJ2-7, so the J call may be wrong. Germline loops: CDR1 KGHSH, CDR2 LQKENI. The CDR3 totals 13 residues. CDR3 bases: TGTGCCAGCTCAACCGGGGACTCCTACGAGCAGTACTTC. It yields the protein CASSTGDSYEQYF.

This chain uses TRBV4-1 with TRBJ1-2, with 10 bases identical to TRBD1. There are 18 residues in the CDR3. V shed 0 bases and J 3 bases; nucleotides not matched to a gene: 10. CDR1 is MGHRA, CDR2 YSYEKL, per germline. In DNA, the CDR3 is TGCGCCAGCAGCCAAGACGAGACAGGGGGCGCCCCCCACTATGGCTACACCTTC. Translation gives CASSQDETGGAPHYGYTF.

J is TRBJ2-2 and V is TRBV21-1; the tabulated D call, TRBD2, remains unverified against the DNA. TRBV21-1 is given as a pseudogene. This CDR3 has 14 residues. The CDR3 sequence is CASHRGCNTGELFF. CDR3 coding DNA: TGTGCCAGCCATCGGGGGTGTAACACCGGGGAGCTGTTTTTT.